Listed here are 21 T cell receptor beta chains from one sample, sequenced in a study of early T cells in non-severe SARS-CoV-2 infection. TCRdb ran MiXCR on the 5' RACE reads and lists one entry per CDR3 protein. The sample lists some 54,000 distinct CDR3 sequences, under 10% occurring once. Sample: whole blood. These receptor sequences come from an adult who was a healthcare worker with PCR-confirmed SARS-CoV-2 infection or an uninfected control (not recorded which).

Concerning this clonotype itself: A much more abundant neighbour one base away suggests this may be a read error. The chain links TRBV7-9 to TRBJ2-7; 10 nucleotides match TRBD1. Germline V gene data show CDR1 as SEHNR and CDR2 as FQNEAQ (reference sequence). The CDR3 has 15 amino acids. V dropped 5 bases and J dropped 2; count of bases not matched to a gene: 6. The CDR3: CASSAPGQGTYEQYF. The CDR3 nucleotides are TGTGCCAGCAGCGCCCCGGGACAGGGGACCTACGAGCAGTACTTC.

On this clonotype itself: A much larger clone differs from this one at a single base, so this may be a read error. The chain carries TRBV29-1 and TRBJ2-1; possibly TRBD1 for D (5 bases). This CDR3 is built from 12 residues. V lost 5 bases, J lost 6 bases, and 11 bases lay in between. Germline CDR1 SQVTM, CDR2 ANQGSEA. CDR3 sequence reads: CSVTRAVNEQFF. The CDR3 coding sequence is TGCAGCGTTACCAGGGCAGTCAATGAGCAGTTCTTC.

The chain combines TRBV4-1 with TRBJ1-1; D is perhaps TRBD1 (5 bases). The V and J ends lost 6 bases and 8 bases respectively, with 16 bases between them. CDR1 is MGHRA, CDR2 YSYEKL, per germline. The CDR3 sequence is 13 residues long. CDR3 bases: TGCGCCAGCAGGTCTACAGGAGGGGTAGAAGCTTTCTTT. It translates to CASRSTGGVEAFF.

The sample holds a few counts of this clonotype. This chain connects TRBV5-1 to TRBJ1-1; perhaps TRBD1 as D (5 bases). CDR1 SGHRS and CDR2 YFSETQ come from the germline V gene. Trimming took 0 bases from V and 0 from J, leaving 15 bases between them. The CDR3 contains 17 residues. The CDR3 coding sequence is TGCGCCAGCAGCTTGGTACCGGCAGGGCTAATGAACACTGAAGCTTTCTTT. Its protein product is CASSLVPAGLMNTEAFF.

The sample holds many counts of this clonotype. The rearrangement uses TRBV27 and TRBJ1-6, with D unclear. The V end was cut by 4 bases, the J end by 6 bases, with 4 bases between. Germline V gives CDR1 MNHEY, CDR2 SMNVEV (reference sequence). The CDR3 spans 12 residues. This chain's CDR3 is CASSWANSPLHF. The CDR3, as DNA: TGTGCCAGCAGTTGGGCTAATTCACCCCTCCACTTT.

There are many counts of this clonotype. J is TRBJ2-2 and V is TRBV7-9; D not resolved. Germline CDR1 is SEHNR and CDR2 is FQNEAQ (reference sequence). This CDR3 is built from 14 residues. V was pared by 2 bases and J by 4 bases, with 8 bases between. The CDR3 sequence is CASSLSVATGELFF. The CDR3 region has the DNA TGTGCCAGCAGCTTATCGGTGGCCACCGGGGAGCTGTTTTTT. Complete variable domain (other parts from reference TRBV7-9 and TRBJ2-2): DTGVSQNPRHKITKRGQNVTFRCDPISEHNRLYWYRQTLGQGPEFLTYFQNEAQLEKSRLLSDRFSAERPKGSFSTLEIQRTEQGDSAMYLCASSLSVATGELFFGEGSRLTVL.

The CDR3 DNA sequence: TGTGCCAGCAGCTCGAAGGGGACCGGGGAGCTGTTTTTT. It encodes CASSSKGTGELFF. This sequence joins TRBV7-9 and TRBJ2-2; weak D call: TRBD1 (5 bases). This CDR3 contains 13 residues. The germline gives CDR1 SEHNR, CDR2 FQNEAQ (reference sequence). V was clipped by 4 bases and J by 5 bases, with 8 bases between them. Full variable domain (remainder filled in from reference TRBV7-9 and TRBJ2-2): DTGVSQNPRHKITKRGQNVTFRCDPISEHNRLYWYRQTLGQGPEFLTYFQNEAQLEKSRLLSDRFSAERPKGSFSTLEIQRTEQGDSAMYLCASSSKGTGELFFGEGSRLTVL.

The chain employs TRBV19 and TRBJ2-3; D not certain. The CDR3 consists of 14 residues. Germline CDR1 reads LNHDA; CDR2 reads SQIVND (reference sequence). The ends were cut back, 10 bases at V and 5 bases at J, with 19 bases in the middle. CDR3 region: CANPGRAHEDTQYF. The CDR3 DNA sequence: TGTGCCAACCCTGGGCGTGCCCATGAAGATACGCAGTATTTT.

This clonotype appeared a few times. V usage is TRBV5-1 and J usage is TRBJ2-7; a weak D match, TRBD1 (6 bases). Trimming pared 4 bases from V and 6 bases from J, leaving 17 bases between. Germline values: CDR1 SGHRS, CDR2 YFSETQ. This CDR3 comprises 14 residues. CDR3 protein: CASSLGPGAGEQYF. The CDR3 nucleotides read TGCGCCAGCAGCCTCGGGCCAGGGGCGGGCGAGCAGTACTTC.

A few counts support this clonotype. The CDR3 sequence is CASSPFVVAGGPYNEQFF. The CDR3 DNA reads TGTGCCAGCAGCCCCTTTGTCGTAGCGGGAGGCCCTTACAATGAGCAGTTCTTC. The V and J genes are TRBV7-2 and TRBJ2-1; 10 bases line up with TRBD2. CDR3 length: 18 residues. Unmatched junction bases numbered 14, after V lost 5 bases and J lost 4 bases. CDR1 SGHTA and CDR2 FQGNSA come from the germline V gene.

This clonotype has at least ten counts. The chain joins TRBV13 to TRBJ1-5; D might be TRBD1 (6 bases). The V gene's germline CDR1 is PRHDT and CDR2 FYEKMQ (reference sequence). The CDR3 extends over 17 amino acids. With 4 bases removed from V and 11 bases from J, the gap between germline ends came to 27 bases. In nucleotides, the CDR3 is TGTGCCAGCAGCTGGGGTAAGGGGGTATATGGTTCTCCGGCCCAGCATTTT. It translates to CASSWGKGVYGSPAQHF.

This clonotype has ten or more counts. The chain combines TRBV7-2 with TRBJ2-1; TRBD1 agrees at 11 bases. The ends lost 1 base at V and 4 bases at J; junction bases unmatched: 3. The CDR3 covers 16 residues. The germline CDR1 and CDR2 sequences are SGHTA and FQGNSA. CDR3 bases: TGTGCCAGCAGCTTAGGAGGGACAGGGGGTTACAATGAGCAGTTCTTC. It encodes CASSLGGTGGYNEQFF.

This clonotype was found many times. This chain connects TRBV19 to TRBJ2-2; D is unresolved. V was pared by 10 bases and J by 1 base, with 10 bases between. Germline CDR1 LNHDA, CDR2 SQIVND (reference sequence). The CDR3 consists of 13 residues. The DNA for the CDR3 is TGTGCCATCTTTAAATGGAACACCGGGGAGCTGTTTTTT. This encodes CAIFKWNTGELFF.

The sample holds many counts of this clonotype. The chain uses TRBV20-1 and TRBJ1-2; 9 bases are a match to TRBD1. The length of the CDR3 is 16 residues. Looked up from germline, CDR1 is DFQATT and CDR2 is SNEGSKA (reference sequence). The junction had 14 bases not matched to a gene; V was cut back by 5 bases and J by 4 bases. The CDR3 coding sequence is TGCAGTGCTCGAAGCGAAACTTGGACAGGGGCCTATGGCTACACCTTC. Translation: CSARSETWTGAYGYTF.

Ten or more counts support this clonotype. The rearrangement links TRBV5-1 to TRBJ2-4; perhaps TRBD1 as D (6 bases). Germline CDR1 SGHRS, CDR2 YFSETQ. V dropped 0 bases and J dropped 3 bases, with 22 bases sitting between them. This CDR3 region has 19 residues. Here the CDR3 reads CASSLATGFAADNKNIQYF. As DNA, the CDR3 is TGCGCCAGCAGCTTGGCAACAGGGTTTGCAGCAGATAACAAAAACATTCAGTACTTC.

This clonotype came up a few times. The rearrangement joins TRBV29-1 to TRBJ2-5; D ambiguous. V lost 4 bases and J lost 4, with 16 bases in between. CDR1 is SQVTM and CDR2 is ANQGSEA in the germline V gene. The CDR3 runs 14 residues. Here the CDR3 reads CSVGQTGLLETQYF. The CDR3 nucleotides are TGCAGCGTTGGCCAAACCGGTCTGCTAGAGACCCAGTACTTC.

The CDR3 DNA is TGTGCCAGCAGTTACGTAGCGGGAGGCCCCTCCGGGGAGCTGTTTTTT. It specifies CASSYVAGGPSGELFF. The V and J genes are TRBV6-5 and TRBJ2-2, with 10 bases identical to TRBD2. CDR3 size: 16 residues. The trim removed 2 bases at V and 6 bases at J, leaving 6 bases unmatched. Germline CDR1 and CDR2: MNHEY and SVGAGI.

V is TRBV5-1 and J is TRBJ2-5, with D perhaps assigned TRBD1 or TRBD2 (6 bases each). Germline values: CDR1 SGHRS, CDR2 YFSETQ. This CDR3 region has 15 residues. V lost 5 bases and J 0 bases, leaving 14 bases between the germline ends. The CDR3 is CASRLTGAYQETQYF. In nucleotides, the CDR3 is TGCGCCAGCAGGCTGACGGGGGCTTACCAAGAGACCCAGTACTTC.

This chain links TRBV11-1 with TRBJ2-5, with D perhaps given as TRBD1 or TRBD2 (5 bases each). The germline V gene has CDR1 SGHAT and CDR2 FQDESV (reference sequence). This CDR3 spans 14 amino acids. Trimming pared 5 bases from V and 4 bases from J, leaving 14 bases between. The CDR3 spells CASSPRNGGETQYF. The CDR3, as DNA: TGTGCCAGCAGCCCTCGGAATGGGGGAGAGACCCAGTACTTC.

This clonotype has a count of ten or more. The chain employs TRBV5-1 and TRBJ1-1; 10 nucleotides match TRBD1. This CDR3 is 14 amino acids long. Per the germline V gene, CDR1 is SGHRS and CDR2 is YFSETQ. With 3 bases clipped from V and 2 bases from J, the junction kept 1 base outside the gene matches. In DNA form, the CDR3 reads TGCGCCAGCAGCTGGGACAGGGGAAACACTGAAGCTTTCTTT. Protein product: CASSWDRGNTEAFF.

This clonotype occurred a few times. This chain uses TRBV7-2 with TRBJ2-3; no clear D gene. The CDR3 is 14 amino acids. Trimming pared 5 bases from V and 2 bases from J, leaving 11 bases between. Germline V gene data show CDR1 as SGHTA and CDR2 as FQGNSA. The DNA for the CDR3 is TGTGCCAGCAGCGCACGACTGCTCACAGATACGCAGTATTTT. This translates into CASSARLLTDTQYF.